The 22 T cell receptor beta chains presented below share a single source sample, sequenced in a study of blood T cell repertoires in COVID-19. The repertoire was sequenced with immunoSEQ multiplex PCR; TCRdb's copy has only in-frame clones and lacks some. The sample has some 54,000 clones, more than 90% seen once. Input material: peripheral blood. These receptors were obtained from a man aged 55 to 70 with acute or convalescent COVID-19.

The gene calls are TRBV5-4 and TRBJ2-1; 7 nucleotides align to TRBD1. This CDR3 comprises 14 residues. The ends lost 6 bases at V and 2 bases at J; junction bases unmatched: 5. Germline CDR1 SGHNT, CDR2 YYREEE (reference sequence). CDR3 sequence (DNA): TGTGCCAGCAACCCCGGGACAGCCTACAATGAGCAGTTCTTC. Translated, it gives CASNPGTAYNEQFF.

This clone was found once. The chain links TRBV28 to TRBJ2-7, with 11 positions matching TRBD2. Germline-derived CDR1 and CDR2 are MDHEN and SYDVKM. CDR3 size: 15 residues. With V trimmed by 3 bases and J by 3 bases, 4 bases remained unmatched. Here the CDR3 reads CASSFSGLADYEQYF. The CDR3 coding sequence is TGTGCCAGCAGTTTCTCGGGACTAGCGGACTACGAGCAGTACTTC.

About this clone itself: Distinct nucleotide sequences in the sample also encode this CDR3. The chain uses TRBV25-1 and TRBJ2-3, with 10 nucleotides matching TRBD2. Germline assignment: CDR1 MGHDK and CDR2 SYGVNS. V shed 5 bases and J 0 bases; nucleotides not matched to a gene: 5. The length of the CDR3 is 16 residues. As DNA, the CDR3 is TGTGCCAGCAGTCTGGGACTAGCGTTAAGCACAGATACGCAGTATTTT. This translates into CASSLGLALSTDTQYF.

The CDR3 DNA follows: TGTGCCAGCAGTGAATTAACGGGACAGGGGAATGGCTACACCTTC. Protein: CASSELTGQGNGYTF. The chain uses TRBV25-1 and TRBJ1-2; TRBD1 matches at 10 bases. The junction had 5 bases not matched to a gene; V was cut back by 1 base and J by 6 bases. Germline V gene lookup returns CDR1 MGHDK and CDR2 SYGVNS. CDR3 length: 15 residues.

This chain joins TRBV25-1 and TRBJ1-2; TRBD1 agrees at 7 bases. Unmatched junction bases numbered 13, after V lost 8 bases and J lost 7 bases. Germline loops: CDR1 MGHDK, CDR2 SYGVNS. The CDR3 totals 14 residues. The CDR3 nucleotides read TGTGCCAGCGTACGGTCAGGGGGAGAGGGTGGCTACACCTTC. Translation gives CASVRSGGEGGYTF.

The rearrangement joins TRBV5-4 to TRBJ1-5, with D possibly being TRBD1 (6 bases). The germline V gene encodes CDR1 SGHNT and CDR2 YYREEE (reference sequence). The CDR3 runs to 13 residues. V dropped 4 bases and J dropped 9 bases, with 14 bases sitting between them. The CDR3 loop reads CASSEDSDRPQHF. CDR3 in DNA: TGTGCCAGCAGCGAGGACAGCGATAGGCCCCAGCATTTT.

The genes are TRBV7-2 and TRBJ2-2; 9 positions agree with TRBD2. The CDR3 sequence is 18 residues long. V lost 5 bases and J lost 5; bases outside the gene matches: 15. Germline CDR1 reads SGHTA; CDR2 reads FQGNSA. The CDR3 region has the DNA TGTGCCAGCAGCGAGGAGTTAGCGGGAGCTTTGGCGACCGGGGAGCTGTTTTTT. Encoded protein: CASSEELAGALATGELFF.

The J gene is TRBJ2-3, the V gene TRBV10-3; D might be TRBD2 (6 bases). The ends were cut back, 3 bases at V and 6 bases at J, with 10 bases in the middle. This CDR3 comprises 13 residues. Germline CDR1 reads ENHRY; CDR2 reads SYGVKD. CDR3 sequence (DNA): TGTGCCATCAGTGATATGGCGGGGGATACGCAGTATTTT. The encoded protein is CAISDMAGDTQYF.

This rearrangement joins TRBV28 to TRBJ1-2; tentative D call: TRBD1 (5 bases). Germline-derived CDR1 and CDR2 are MDHEN and SYDVKM. The V end lost 7 bases, the J end lost 6 bases, and 6 bases lay between the germline ends. This CDR3 has 10 amino acids. CDR3 nucleotide sequence: TGTGCCAGCACAGGGAATGGCTACACCTTC. Its protein is CASTGNGYTF.

The rearrangement joins TRBV4-3 to TRBJ2-1; tentatively, D is TRBD2 (5 bases). CDR1 and CDR2 from the germline V gene are LGHNA and YSLEER. V shed 4 bases and J shed 8 bases, with 12 bases lying between them. The CDR3 is 13 residues long. CDR3 region: CASSRELDYEQFF. The CDR3, as DNA: TGCGCCAGCAGCCGAGAACTGGACTATGAGCAGTTCTTC.

The V call is TRBV4-1, the J call TRBJ1-4; 7 bases map to TRBD1. Trimming at V came to 5 bases and at J to 6 bases, leaving 6 bases not matched to a gene. This CDR3 spans 14 amino acids. Germline V gene sequence: CDR1 MGHRA, CDR2 YSYEKL. The CDR3 region is CASSYGGGYEKLFF. The CDR3 DNA reads as TGCGCCAGCAGCTACGGAGGGGGCTATGAAAAACTGTTTTTT.

The V and J genes are TRBV28 and TRBJ2-4, with 7 bases identical to TRBD2. The CDR3 totals 15 residues. In germline, CDR1 is MDHEN, CDR2 SYDVKM. The V gene end was trimmed by 5 bases and the J gene end by 1 base; junction bases not matched to a gene: 5. CDR3 amino acids: CASSLEGGAKNIQYF. CDR3 coding DNA: TGTGCCAGCAGTCTGGAGGGAGGGGCCAAAAACATTCAGTACTTC.

The rearrangement uses TRBV28 and TRBJ1-6; TRBD1 agrees at 7 bases. The V segment lost 4 bases and the J segment 10 bases; nucleotides outside the gene matches: 13. The germline CDR1 and CDR2 sequences are MDHEN and SYDVKM. This CDR3 comprises 16 residues. Here the CDR3 DNA reads TGTGCCAGCAGTTCCGTCCCCCGGCAGGGGGAGTCACCCCTCCACTTT. As protein: CASSSVPRQGESPLHF.

This clone was counted once. The chain joins TRBV4-2 to TRBJ1-1; 8 bases align to TRBD1. V dropped 4 bases and J dropped 0; count of bases not matched to a gene: 16. This CDR3 is built from 19 residues. The germline CDR1 and CDR2 sequences are LGHNA and YNFKEQ. DNA for the CDR3: TGTGCCAGCAGCCCAAAGAGGGGAGCAGGGGGCCTCATGAACACTGAAGCTTTCTTT. Translation gives CASSPKRGAGGLMNTEAFF.

This chain links TRBV5-5 with TRBJ1-5, with 9 bases that match TRBD1. Germline assignment: CDR1 SGHKS and CDR2 YYEKEE (reference sequence). The CDR3 is made up of 15 amino acids. The junction had 7 bases not matched to a gene; V was cut back by 4 bases and J by 5 bases. CDR3 loop: CASSPQGAKDQPQHF. The CDR3 coding sequence is TGTGCCAGCAGCCCACAGGGGGCAAAGGATCAGCCCCAGCATTTT.

The chain has TRBV7-2 and TRBJ1-3; D ambiguous. The V and J ends lost 5 bases and 2 bases respectively, with 13 bases between them. The CDR3 consists of 15 residues. Per germline, CDR1 SGHTA and CDR2 FQGNSA. CDR3 sequence: CASSLLSGPGNTIYF. CDR3 bases: TGTGCCAGCAGCCTCCTCAGCGGTCCTGGAAACACCATATATTTT.

The J gene is TRBJ1-1, the V gene TRBV9; D unresolved. This CDR3 has 13 residues. Germline lookup yields CDR1 SGDLS and CDR2 YYNGEE. With 3 bases removed from V and 7 bases from J, the gap between germline ends came to 13 bases. The CDR3 reads CASSARGNGEAFF. CDR3 bases: TGTGCCAGCAGCGCACGCGGGAACGGTGAAGCTTTCTTT. The full variable domain, rest sourced from reference TRBV9 and TRBJ1-1, is DSGVTQTPKHLITATGQRVTLRCSPRSGDLSVYWYQQSLDQGLQFLIQYYNGEERAKGNILERFSAQQFPDLHSELNLSSLELGDSALYFCASSARGNGEAFFGQGTRLTVV.

The chain is built from TRBV9 and TRBJ1-6; TRBD1 agrees at 7 bases. The CDR3 contains 15 residues. V gave up 3 bases and J gave up 7 bases; unmatched junction bases: 7. The germline V gene encodes CDR1 SGDLS and CDR2 YYNGEE. The CDR3 DNA reads as TGTGCCAGCAGCGAAACCGGGACAGAAAATTCACCCCTCCACTTT. Protein sequence: CASSETGTENSPLHF.

CDR3 protein: CASSSGIVTEAFF. The DNA of the CDR3 is TGTGCCAGCAGCAGCGGGATTGTCACTGAAGCTTTCTTT. V and J are TRBV7-2 and TRBJ1-1; D unclear. Trimming removed 5 bases from V and 4 bases from J, with 11 bases in between. Germline CDR1 is SGHTA and CDR2 is FQGNSA. This CDR3 has 13 amino acids.

The CDR3 spells CASSSQALRGTEAFF. CDR3 DNA sequence: TGTGCCAGCAGTTCGCAGGCCCTGAGAGGGACTGAAGCTTTCTTT. The V and J genes are TRBV28 and TRBJ1-1; D not certain. The CDR3 loop spans 15 amino acids. Trimming shortened V by 4 bases and J by 5 bases, and 17 bases separated the two germline ends. The germline V gene has CDR1 MDHEN and CDR2 SYDVKM.

This chain uses TRBV7-9 with TRBJ2-7; TRBD1 is a possible D gene (5 bases). With 5 bases removed from V and 7 bases from J, the gap between germline ends came to 15 bases. Germline CDR1 SEHNR, CDR2 FQNEAQ (reference sequence). The CDR3 has 13 amino acids. DNA of the CDR3: TGTGCCAGCAGCCAGACCTTCAGGGTGGAGCAGTACTTC. It codes for CASSQTFRVEQYF.

V usage is TRBV5-1 and J usage is TRBJ2-5; 15 bases align to TRBD2. The junction had 4 bases not matched to a gene; V was cut back by 0 bases and J by 4 bases. Germline V gives CDR1 SGHRS, CDR2 YFSETQ. The CDR3 runs to 17 residues. Here the CDR3 reads CASSLGGLAGGRETQYF. CDR3 coding DNA: TGCGCCAGCAGCTTGGGGGGACTAGCGGGAGGACGAGAGACCCAGTACTTC.